Sequencing of this T cell receptor beta chain was carried out in a study of CD8 T cells in ankylosing spondylitis. Study-level findings and limits: The authors reported significant enrichment of disease-linked clones in matched ankylosing spondylitis synovial fluid. It appeared that ankylosing spondylitis blood was characterized by a TCR beta motif of eight highly homologous variants.

Points on this clonotype: Its specificity is not known.

The CDR3 has 16 residues. J lost 7 bases, V lost 0 bases, and 7 bases had no gene match. Germline V gene sequence: CDR1 SGHRS, CDR2 YFSETQ. Quantitative 5'-RACE with molecular barcodes generated TCR beta libraries. TCRdb fed the 5' RACE reads into MiXCR, producing one record per CDR3 protein. The sample lists under 300,000 distinct CDR3 sequences; approximately 20% were seen once. The rearrangement joins TRBV5-1 to TRBJ2-3; 11 bases line up with TRBD2. This receptor was identified in a male donor with ankylosing spondylitis or in good health (not recorded which). The material sequenced was blood, either unsorted or a sorted T cell fraction (not recorded which). The CDR3 sequence: CASSLGLAGSTHTQYF. CDR3 in DNA: TGCGCCAGCAGCTTGGGACTAGCGGGGTCGACACATACGCAGTATTTT.